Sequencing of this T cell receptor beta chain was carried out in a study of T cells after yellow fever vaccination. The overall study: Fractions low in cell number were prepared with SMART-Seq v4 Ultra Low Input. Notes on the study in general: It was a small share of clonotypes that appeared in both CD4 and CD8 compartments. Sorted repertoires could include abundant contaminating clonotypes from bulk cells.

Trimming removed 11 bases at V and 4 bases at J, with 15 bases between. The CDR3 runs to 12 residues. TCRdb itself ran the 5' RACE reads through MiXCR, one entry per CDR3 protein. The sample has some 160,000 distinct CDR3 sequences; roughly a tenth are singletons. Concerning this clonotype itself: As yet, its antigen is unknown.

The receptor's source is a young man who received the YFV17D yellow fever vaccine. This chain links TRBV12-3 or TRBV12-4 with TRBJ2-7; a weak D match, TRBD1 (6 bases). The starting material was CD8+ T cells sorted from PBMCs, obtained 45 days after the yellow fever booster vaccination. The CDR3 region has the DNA TGTGCCCGCGCACAGGGAGATTACGAGCAGTACGTC. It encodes CARAQGDYEQYV.